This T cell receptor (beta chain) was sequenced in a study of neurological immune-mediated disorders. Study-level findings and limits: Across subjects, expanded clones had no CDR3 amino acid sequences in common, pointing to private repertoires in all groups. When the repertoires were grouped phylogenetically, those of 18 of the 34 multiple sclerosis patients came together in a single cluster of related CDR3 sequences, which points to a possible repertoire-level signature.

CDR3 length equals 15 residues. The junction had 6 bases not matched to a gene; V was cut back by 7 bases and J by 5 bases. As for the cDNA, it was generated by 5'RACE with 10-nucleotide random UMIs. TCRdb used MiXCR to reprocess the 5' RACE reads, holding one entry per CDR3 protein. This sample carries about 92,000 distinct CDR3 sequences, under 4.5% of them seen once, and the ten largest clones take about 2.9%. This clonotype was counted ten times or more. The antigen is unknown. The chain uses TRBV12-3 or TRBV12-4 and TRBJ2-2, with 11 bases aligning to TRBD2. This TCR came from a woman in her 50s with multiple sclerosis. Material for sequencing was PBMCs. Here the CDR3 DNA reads TGTGCCAGCACCCTAGCGGGGGGAGGAACCGGGGAGCTGTTTTTT. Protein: CASTLAGGGTGELFF.